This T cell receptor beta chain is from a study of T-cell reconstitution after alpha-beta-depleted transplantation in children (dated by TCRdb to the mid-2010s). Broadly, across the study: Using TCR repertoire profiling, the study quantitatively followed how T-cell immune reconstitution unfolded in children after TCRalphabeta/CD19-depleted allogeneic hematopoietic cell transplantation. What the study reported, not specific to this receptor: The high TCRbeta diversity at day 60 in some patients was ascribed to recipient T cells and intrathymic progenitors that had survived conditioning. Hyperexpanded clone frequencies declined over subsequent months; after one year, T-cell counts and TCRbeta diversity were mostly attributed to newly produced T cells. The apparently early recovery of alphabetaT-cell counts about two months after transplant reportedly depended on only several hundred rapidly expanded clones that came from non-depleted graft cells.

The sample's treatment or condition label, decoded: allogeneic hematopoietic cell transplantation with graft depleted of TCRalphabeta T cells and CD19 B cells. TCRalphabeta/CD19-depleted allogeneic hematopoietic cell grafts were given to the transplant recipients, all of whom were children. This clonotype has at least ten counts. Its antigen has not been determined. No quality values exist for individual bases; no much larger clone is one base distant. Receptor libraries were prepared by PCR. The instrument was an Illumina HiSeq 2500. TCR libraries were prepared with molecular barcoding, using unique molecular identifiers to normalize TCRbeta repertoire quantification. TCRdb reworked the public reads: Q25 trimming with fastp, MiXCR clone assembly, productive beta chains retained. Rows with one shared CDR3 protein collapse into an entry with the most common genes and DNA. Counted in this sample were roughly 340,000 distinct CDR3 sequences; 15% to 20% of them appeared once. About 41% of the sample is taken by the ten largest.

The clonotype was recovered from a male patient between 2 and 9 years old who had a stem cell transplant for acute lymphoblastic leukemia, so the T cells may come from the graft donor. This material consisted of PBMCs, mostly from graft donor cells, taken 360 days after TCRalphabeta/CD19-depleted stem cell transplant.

The sequence in DNA is TGTGCCAGCAGTACAGGGTTGCGTTCTTACAATGAGCAGTTCTTC. This sequence encodes CASSTGLRSYNEQFF. Rearrangement joined TRBV12-3 or TRBV12-4 to TRBJ2-1; the D segment could be TRBD1, given 6 matching bases. Counted from cysteine to phenylalanine, this CDR3 has 15 amino acids. Kept here is only the CDR3 DNA, which spans 45 bases and is read in frame from base 1. V loses 5 bases of germline sequence and J loses 4 bases, and the interval between the two ends is 15 bases.